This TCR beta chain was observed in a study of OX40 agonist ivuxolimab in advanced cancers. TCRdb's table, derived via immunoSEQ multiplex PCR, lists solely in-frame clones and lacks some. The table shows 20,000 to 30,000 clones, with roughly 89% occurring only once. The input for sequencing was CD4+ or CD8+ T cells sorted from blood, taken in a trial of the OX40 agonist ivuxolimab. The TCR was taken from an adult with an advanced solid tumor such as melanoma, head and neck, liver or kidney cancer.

CDR3 sequence reads: CASSLLGGELFF. DNA for the CDR3: TGCGCCAGCAGCCTTTTAGGCGGGGAGCTGTTTTTT. The chain has TRBV4-1 and TRBJ2-2; D unclear. The ends were cut back, 4 bases at V and 7 bases at J, with 7 bases in the middle. CDR1 is MGHRA, CDR2 YSYEKL, per germline. The CDR3 consists of 12 residues.